This TCR beta chain was sequenced for a study of cytomegalovirus exposure and HLA in healthy donors. V gave up 5 bases and J gave up 5 bases; unmatched junction bases: 10. Germline V gene data show CDR1 as MGHDK and CDR2 as SYGVNS. The CDR3 spans 15 residues. On this clone: Its antigen is undetermined.

Study-level findings and limits: What a later analysis showed was that several of the most significant clusters appeared linked to common viral pathogens. A later analysis linked a missense variant in DCLRE1C to the trimming of TCR beta V and J genes.

This PCR relied on a set of 60 Vbeta primers and 13 Jbeta primers. TCRdb keeps only in-frame clones here, not all; method: immunoSEQ multiplex PCR. The profile shows 100,000 or so clones, 74% of them singletons. Material for sequencing was PBMCs. The chain is built from TRBV25-1 and TRBJ1-2; 8 bases map to TRBD1. This sequence originates from a man between 45 and 60 years old in good health and CMV-seropositive. CDR3: CASSPGGQVVYGYTF. The CDR3 DNA follows: TGTGCCAGCAGTCCTGGGGGACAGGTCGTATATGGCTACACCTTC.